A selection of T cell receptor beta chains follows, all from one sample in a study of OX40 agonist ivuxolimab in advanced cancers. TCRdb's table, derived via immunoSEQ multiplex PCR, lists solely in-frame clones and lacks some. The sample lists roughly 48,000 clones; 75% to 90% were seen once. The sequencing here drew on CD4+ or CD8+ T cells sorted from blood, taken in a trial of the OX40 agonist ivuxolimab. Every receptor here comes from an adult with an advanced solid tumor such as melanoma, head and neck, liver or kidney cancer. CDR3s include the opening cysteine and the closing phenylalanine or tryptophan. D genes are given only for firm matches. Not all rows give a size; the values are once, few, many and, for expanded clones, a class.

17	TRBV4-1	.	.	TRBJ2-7	CASSPTRDRDFSYEQYF	TGCGCCAGCAGCCCCACCCGAGACAGAGATTTCTCCTACGAGCAGTACTTC
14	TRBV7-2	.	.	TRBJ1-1	CASRPRQALSEAFF	TGTGCCAGCAGACCGCGACAGGCCTTAAGTGAAGCTTTCTTT
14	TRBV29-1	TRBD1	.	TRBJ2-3	CSVDPGQGTDTQYF	TGCAGCGTGGATCCGGGACAGGGTACAGATACGCAGTATTTT
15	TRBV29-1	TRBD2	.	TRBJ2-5	CSVLGPSGGVGTQYF	TGCAGCGTCCTTGGTCCTAGCGGGGGGGTCGGGACCCAGTACTTC
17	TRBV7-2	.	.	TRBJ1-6	CASSLDLISSYNSPLHF	TGTGCCAGCAGCTTAGATTTAATAAGCTCCTATAATTCACCCCTCCACTTT
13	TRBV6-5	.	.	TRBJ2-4	CASSYSQGGIQYF	TGTGCCAGCAGTTACTCCCAGGGTGGCATTCAGTACTTC
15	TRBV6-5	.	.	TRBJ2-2	CASSYVSGEIGELFF	TGTGCCAGCAGTTACGTATCAGGGGAAATCGGGGAGCTGTTTTTT
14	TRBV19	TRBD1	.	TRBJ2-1	CASSPGQGLNEQFF	TGTGCCAGTAGCCCGGGACAGGGGTTGAATGAGCAGTTCTTC
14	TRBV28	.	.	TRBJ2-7	CASRADSAHYEQYF	TGTGCCAGCAGAGCGGACAGCGCCCACTACGAGCAGTACTTC
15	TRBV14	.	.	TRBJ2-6	CASSPDRFGANVLTF	TGTGCCAGCAGCCCTGACAGGTTTGGGGCCAACGTCCTGACTTTC
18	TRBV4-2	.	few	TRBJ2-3	CASSHPTEGGPSTDTQYF	TGTGCCAGCAGCCACCCCACCGAGGGGGGCCCTAGCACAGATACGCAGTATTTT
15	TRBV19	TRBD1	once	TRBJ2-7	CASSIEGGLSYEQYF	TGTGCCAGTAGTATTGAAGGGGGCCTCTCCTACGAGCAGTACTTC
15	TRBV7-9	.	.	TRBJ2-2	CASSLIEVSSGELFF	TGTGCCAGCAGCTTAATAGAAGTTTCCTCCGGGGAGCTGTTTTTT
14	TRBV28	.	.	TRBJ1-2	CASSSTTGPYGYTF	TGTGCCAGCAGCTCCACCACAGGACCCTATGGCTACACCTTC
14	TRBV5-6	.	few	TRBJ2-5	CASSSGGLGETQYF	TGTGCCAGCAGCTCCGGAGGATTGGGGGAGACCCAGTACTTC
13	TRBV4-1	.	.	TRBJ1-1	CASSSPTDTEAFF	TGCGCCAGCAGTAGCCCGACAGACACTGAAGCTTTCTTT
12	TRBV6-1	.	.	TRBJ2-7	CASREGGYEQYF	TGTGCCAGCAGAGAGGGGGGATACGAGCAGTACTTC
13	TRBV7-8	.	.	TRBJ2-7	CASSLEADYEQYF	TGTGCCAGCAGCTTAGAGGCTGACTACGAGCAGTACTTC
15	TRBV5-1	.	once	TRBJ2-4	CASSLGWGEVGIQYF	TGCGCCAGCAGCTTGGGCTGGGGGGAGGTCGGCATTCAGTACTTC
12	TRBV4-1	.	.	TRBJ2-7	CASSQKPYEQYF	TGCGCCAGCAGCCAGAAGCCCTACGAGCAGTACTTC
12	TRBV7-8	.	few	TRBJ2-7	CASSLAGREQYF	TGTGCCAGCAGCTTGGCAGGGCGAGAGCAGTACTTC
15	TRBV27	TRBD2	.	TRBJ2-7	CASSPNSGSSYEQYF	TGTGCCAGCAGTCCAAACAGCGGGAGCTCCTACGAGCAGTACTTC
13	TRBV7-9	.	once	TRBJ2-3	CASSRTSTDTQYF	TGTGCCAGCAGCCGCACGAGCACAGATACGCAGTATTTT
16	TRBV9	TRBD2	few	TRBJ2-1	CASSVVAGAPYNEQFF	TGTGCCAGCAGCGTAGTAGCGGGGGCCCCCTACAATGAGCAGTTCTTC
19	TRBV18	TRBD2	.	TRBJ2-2	CASSPVPGLVDWYAGELFF	TGTGCCAGCTCACCTGTCCCGGGACTAGTTGATTGGTACGCCGGGGAGCTGTTTTTT
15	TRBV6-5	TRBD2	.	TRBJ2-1	CASSYAGGSYNEQFF	TGTGCCAGCAGTTATGCGGGAGGTTCCTACAATGAGCAGTTCTTC
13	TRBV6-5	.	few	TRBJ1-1	CASSYSSDTEAFF	TGTGCCAGCAGTTACTCGTCGGACACTGAAGCTTTCTTT
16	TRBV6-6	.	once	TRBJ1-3	CASTNQGLDSGNTIYF	TGTGCCAGCACCAACCAGGGTCTCGACTCTGGAAACACCATATATTTT
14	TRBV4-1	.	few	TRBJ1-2	CASSQPGEGYGYTF	TGCGCCAGCAGCCAACCAGGGGAAGGCTATGGCTACACCTTC
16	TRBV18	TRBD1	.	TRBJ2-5	CASSGAGTGSMETQYF	TGTGCCAGCTCAGGCGCCGGGACAGGGTCCATGGAGACCCAGTACTTC
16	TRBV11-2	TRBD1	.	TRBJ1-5	CASSSRDRGCNQPQHF	TGTGCCAGCAGCTCCCGGGACAGGGGATGCAATCAGCCCCAGCATTTT
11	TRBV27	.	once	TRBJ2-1	CASSGGFEQFF	TGTGCCAGCAGTGGCGGGTTTGAGCAGTTCTTC
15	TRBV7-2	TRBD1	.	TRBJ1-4	CASSLSGTGAEKLFF	TGTGCCAGCAGCTTATCCGGGACAGGGGCGGAAAAACTGTTTTTT
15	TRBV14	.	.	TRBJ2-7	CASSQGRGGGSEQYF	TGTGCCAGCAGCCAGGGACGTGGGGGGGGCTCCGAGCAGTACTTC
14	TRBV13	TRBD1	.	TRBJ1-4	CASSIRDSQEKLFF	TGTGCCAGCAGCATCCGGGACAGTCAAGAAAAACTGTTTTTT
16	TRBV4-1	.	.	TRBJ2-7	CASSQESGGRSYEQYF	TGCGCCAGCAGCCAAGAGTCCGGAGGTCGCTCCTACGAGCAGTACTTC
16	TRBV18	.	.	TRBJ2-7	CASSPDSSLGSYEQYF	TGTGCCAGCTCACCTGACTCTAGCTTAGGATCCTACGAGCAGTACTTC
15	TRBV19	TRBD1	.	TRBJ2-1	CASSIWDRGVNEQFF	TGTGCCAGTAGTATTTGGGACAGGGGGGTCAATGAGCAGTTCTTC
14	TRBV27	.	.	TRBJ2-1	CASSQALSYNEQFF	TGTGCCAGCAGCCAAGCCCTCTCCTACAATGAGCAGTTCTTC
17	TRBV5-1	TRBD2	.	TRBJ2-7	CASSRGTSGSTSYEQYF	TGCGCCAGCAGCCGCGGGACTAGCGGGAGTACTTCCTACGAGCAGTACTTC